The following is a T cell receptor (beta chain) sequence with its context. V was clipped by 11 bases and J by 5 bases; unmatched bases: 9. CDR3 length: 14 amino acids. The germline CDR1 and CDR2 sequences are SEHNR and FQNEAQ (reference sequence). This record belongs to a study of T cells in Graves' hyperthyroidism and ophthalmopathy. Amplification of TCR beta CDR3 regions was performed using RNA transcripts as template. The HTBI primer set was used in a first-round RT-PCR of the TCR CDR3. TCRdb passed the multiplex PCR reads through MiXCR, listing each CDR3 protein once. The top ten hold roughly 6.6% of the sample, which has about 590,000 distinct CDR3 sequences, roughly 14% seen once.

The J gene is TRBJ2-1, the V gene TRBV7-9; 10 bases agree with TRBD2. Source material: blood. This clonotype originated in a woman between 25 and 40 years old with Graves' hyperthyroidism. The DNA for the CDR3 is TGTGCCGACAAACTAGCGGGATTCGACAATGAGCAGTTCTTC. Encoded protein: CADKLAGFDNEQFF.